The 26 T cell receptor beta chains presented below share a single source sample, sequenced in a study of PD-1 blockade in classical Hodgkin lymphoma. Repertoires were generated with immunoSEQ multiplex PCR, while TCRdb's copy carries only in-frame clones and drops some. Of 30,000 to 50,000 clones in the sample, 77% were seen once. Time point defined: cycle 4 day 1 (C4D1), after about 6 weeks of nivolumab. Every patient was affected by relapse after autologous stem cell transplantation, while exposure to brentuximab vedotin was not uniform. The specimen comprised peripheral blood mononuclear cells (PBMCs), sampled before the fourth cycle of nivolumab. Source of these receptors: a human donor with classical Hodgkin lymphoma.

The rearrangement links TRBV13 to TRBJ2-7, with D perhaps TRBD1 (5 bases). The V gene lost 1 base and the J gene lost 6 bases, with 10 bases spanning the gap. CDR1 is PRHDT, CDR2 FYEKMQ, per germline (reference sequence). The CDR3 runs to 13 residues. CDR3 in DNA: TGTGCCAGCAGCTTAGATCCAGGGTCCGAGCAGTACTTC. It yields the protein CASSLDPGSEQYF.

This sequence joins TRBV5-5 and TRBJ2-5; 8 nucleotides agree with TRBD2. J was trimmed by 5 bases and V by 4 bases; bases with no gene match: 7. Per the germline V gene, CDR1 is SGHKS and CDR2 is YYEKEE (reference sequence). This CDR3 is built from 14 residues. The CDR3 loop is CASSPGGVGETQYF. CDR3 bases: TGTGCCAGCAGCCCGGGGGGGGTCGGCGAGACCCAGTACTTC. Using reference TRBV5-5 and TRBJ2-5 for the parts outside the CDR3, the full variable domain is DAGVTQSPTHLIKTRGQQVTLRCSPISGHKSVSWYQQVLGQGPQFIFQYYEKEERGRGNFPDRFSARQFPNYSSELNVNALLLGDSALYLCASSPGGVGETQYFGPGTRLLVL.

The chain joins TRBV6-6 to TRBJ2-7, with D possibly being TRBD1 or TRBD2 (5 bases each). This CDR3 is built from 13 residues. V was pared by 4 bases and J by 0 bases, with 7 bases between. Per the germline V gene, CDR1 is MNHNY and CDR2 is SVGAGI (reference sequence). CDR3 DNA sequence: TGTGCCAGCAGTTGGGGGAGCTCCTACGAGCAGTACTTC. Its translation: CASSWGSSYEQYF.

This chain joins TRBV7-2 and TRBJ1-1; possible D gene TRBD1, 5 bases. Trimming shortened V by 4 bases and J by 4 bases, and 13 bases separated the two germline ends. CDR3 length equals 14 residues. CDR1 and CDR2 (germline): SGHTA, FQGNSA. The CDR3 DNA follows: TGTGCCAGCAGCTCGAGGGGACTCCCCACTGAAGCTTTCTTT. Translated: CASSSRGLPTEAFF.

This clone was counted between two and nine times. V is TRBV7-2 and J is TRBJ2-3; the match to TRBD2 covers 9 bases. Germline CDR1 is SGHTA and CDR2 is FQGNSA. Trimming cost V 4 bases and J 2 bases; bases outside gene matches: 4. This CDR3 has 15 residues. CDR3 protein: CASSSWTSATDTQYF. The CDR3 DNA follows: TGTGCCAGCAGCTCCTGGACTAGCGCCACAGATACGCAGTATTTT.

The rearrangement links TRBV6-1 to TRBJ2-5; the match to TRBD1 covers 9 bases. Trimming removed 6 bases from V and 4 bases from J; junction bases left unmatched: 9. The length of the CDR3 is 15 residues. Per germline, CDR1 MNHNS and CDR2 SASEGT. The CDR3 sequence: CASRIIQGARETQYF. CDR3 sequence (DNA): TGTGCCAGCAGGATTATACAGGGGGCCAGAGAGACCCAGTACTTC.

This chain connects TRBV29-1 to TRBJ2-3; 7 bases align to TRBD1. The trim removed 8 bases at V and 5 bases at J, leaving 13 bases unmatched. This CDR3 spans 14 amino acids. CDR1 and CDR2 (germline): SQVTM, ANQGSEA. The CDR3 bases are TGCAGCATCGGGCAGGGGGTAGAGGGAGATACGCAGTATTTT. Protein: CSIGQGVEGDTQYF.

The CDR3 region has the DNA TGTGCCAGCAGTTCAGAAGGGGGCGGGTATACGCAGTATTTT. Protein product: CASSSEGGGYTQYF. V and J are TRBV6-6 and TRBJ2-3; 7 positions match TRBD1. Germline V lookup: CDR1 MNHNY, CDR2 SVGAGI (reference sequence). V gave up 4 bases and J gave up 7 bases; unmatched junction bases: 8. The CDR3 has 14 residues.

Worth noting for this clone: This sample also contains other DNA sequences that code for the same CDR3. The V call is TRBV30, the J call TRBJ2-3; perhaps D is TRBD1 or TRBD2 (6 bases each). The CDR3 has 12 amino acids. V lost 0 bases and J lost 6, with 7 bases in between. CDR1 GTSNPN and CDR2 SVGIG come from the germline V gene (reference sequence). The CDR3, as DNA: TGTGCCTGGAGTGTAGGGGGGGATACGCAGTATTTT. Translated, it gives CAWSVGGDTQYF.

The chain couples TRBV14 to TRBJ2-1; perhaps TRBD2 as D (7 bases). Trimming stripped 2 bases from V and 2 bases from J, with 10 bases between. The CDR3 has 15 amino acids. Germline CDR1 and CDR2: SGHDN and FVKESK. Here the CDR3 reads CASSQRGGTYNEQFF. The CDR3 coding sequence is TGTGCCAGCAGCCAAAGGGGGGGAACCTACAATGAGCAGTTCTTC.

This chain connects TRBV2 to TRBJ1-1; D not resolved. Germline CDR1 reads SNHLY; CDR2 reads FYNNEI. The V gene lost 6 bases and the J gene lost 5 bases, with 10 bases spanning the gap. The CDR3 contains 12 residues. The CDR3 bases are TGTGCCAGCAGCCGCGTCAGGACTGAAGCTTTCTTT. Translated: CASSRVRTEAFF.

This chain links TRBV5-1 with TRBJ2-3, with TRBD2 identical over 7 bases. The CDR3 is 14 residues long. V was pared by 4 bases and J by 3 bases, with 5 bases of the junction left unmatched. CDR1 is SGHRS, CDR2 YFSETQ, per germline. The CDR3 nucleotides read TGCGCCAGCAGCCCGTCACTAGCGACAGATACGCAGTATTTT. Encoded protein: CASSPSLATDTQYF. The full variable domain, rest sourced from reference TRBV5-1 and TRBJ2-3, is KAGVTQTPRYLIKTRGQQVTLSCSPISGHRSVSWYQQTPGQGLQFLFEYFSETQRNKGNFPGRFSGRQFSNSRSEMNVSTLELGDSALYLCASSPSLATDTQYFGPGTRLTVL.

This chain connects TRBV4-2 to TRBJ1-2, with D unresolved. The length of the CDR3 is 14 residues. V gave up 0 bases and J gave up 5 bases, with 10 bases separating them. Germline V gene lookup returns CDR1 LGHNA and CDR2 YNFKEQ. The CDR3 reads CASSQDLRDYGYTF. The DNA for the CDR3 is TGTGCCAGCAGCCAAGATCTAAGGGATTATGGCTACACCTTC.

J is TRBJ2-6 and V is TRBV4-3, with D possibly being TRBD1 (5 bases). The CDR3 totals 15 residues. Trimming left V 5 bases short and J 0 bases short, with 8 bases between. Germline V gene data show CDR1 as LGHNA and CDR2 as YSLEER. The CDR3 here is CASSSGFSGANVLTF. The CDR3 nucleotides read TGCGCCAGCAGCTCAGGGTTCTCTGGGGCCAACGTCCTGACTTTC.

V and J are TRBV13 and TRBJ2-3; 11 bases align to TRBD2. V lost 4 bases and J lost 2; bases outside the gene matches: 5. Germline loops: CDR1 PRHDT, CDR2 FYEKMQ (reference sequence). The CDR3 extends over 16 amino acids. The CDR3 nucleotides are TGTGCCAGCAGCTCCCTGACTAGCGGGGACACAGATACGCAGTATTTT. This translates into CASSSLTSGDTDTQYF.

The rearrangement uses TRBV9 and TRBJ2-7; weak D call: TRBD2 (6 bases). Trimming stripped 3 bases from V and 6 bases from J, with 16 bases between. The CDR3 is made up of 14 amino acids. Germline V gene sequence: CDR1 SGDLS, CDR2 YYNGEE. Here the CDR3 DNA reads TGTGCCAGCAGCGCGGACGCGGGGTTGGGCGAGCAGTACTTC. This translates into CASSADAGLGEQYF.

The genes are TRBV5-4 and TRBJ2-5; TRBD1 agrees at 12 bases. After removal of 4 bases from V and 6 bases from J, the junction contained 7 bases not matched to a gene. The germline V gene has CDR1 SGHNT and CDR2 YYREEE (reference sequence). The CDR3 extends over 15 amino acids. CDR3 region: CASSPGTGGGQTQYF. The CDR3 DNA sequence: TGTGCCAGCAGCCCCGGGACAGGGGGCGGTCAGACCCAGTACTTC.

Only a few counts were recorded for this clone. This chain connects TRBV5-1 to TRBJ1-6; weak D call: TRBD1 (5 bases). Trimming stripped 3 bases from V and 10 bases from J, with 14 bases between. The CDR3 is 14 amino acids. Germline V gene sequence: CDR1 SGHRS, CDR2 YFSETQ. CDR3 amino acids: CASSSGWRDSPLHF. CDR3 DNA sequence: TGCGCCAGCAGCTCCGGGTGGAGGGACTCACCCCTCCACTTT.

The chain carries TRBV4-3 and TRBJ2-1; a weak D match, TRBD2 (5 bases). CDR1 and CDR2 (germline): LGHNA, YSLEER. The CDR3 is made up of 16 amino acids. The V end was cut by 1 base, the J end by 2 bases, with 12 bases between. The CDR3 DNA reads as TGCGCCAGCAGCCAAGCGTTTGGGGAGCCCTACAATGAGCAGTTCTTC. It translates to CASSQAFGEPYNEQFF.

The rearrangement uses TRBV27 and TRBJ1-4; the match to TRBD1 covers 7 bases. The CDR3 extends over 15 amino acids. Germline CDR1 is MNHEY and CDR2 is SMNVEV (reference sequence). V shed 1 base, J shed 6 bases, and the junction held 5 bases outside the gene matches. Here the CDR3 DNA reads TGTGCCAGCAGTTTATATACAGGGGAACATGAAAAACTGTTTTTT. The encoded protein is CASSLYTGEHEKLFF.

The chain has TRBV7-2 and TRBJ1-2; TRBD1 might be the D (5 bases). The CDR3 sequence is 14 residues long. V was cut by 5 bases and J by 8 bases, with 18 bases left in between. Germline CDR1 is SGHTA and CDR2 is FQGNSA. The CDR3 nucleotides read TGTGCCAGCAGCCAGGCGAGAACAGGCCGAGGCTACACCTTC. Translating it yields CASSQARTGRGYTF.

The chain combines TRBV6-6 with TRBJ1-2, with D hard to call. Germline values: CDR1 MNHNY, CDR2 SVGAGI (reference sequence). V shed 6 bases and J shed 2 bases, with 7 bases lying between them. The CDR3 is 12 amino acids. The CDR3: CASSRPNYGYTF. The CDR3 DNA reads as TGTGCCAGCAGCAGACCGAACTATGGCTACACCTTC.

This sequence joins TRBV9 and TRBJ2-1; D unresolved. Trimming removed 3 bases at V and 5 bases at J, with 12 bases between. From germline, CDR1 is SGDLS and CDR2 YYNGEE. CDR3 length: 14 residues. This CDR3 reads CASSGESWDNEQFF. For the CDR3, the DNA is TGTGCCAGCAGCGGGGAATCGTGGGACAATGAGCAGTTCTTC.

The chain recombines TRBV4-2 with TRBJ1-2; no definite D call. The CDR3 runs 14 residues. Germline CDR1 LGHNA, CDR2 YNFKEQ. The V end was cut by 5 bases, the J end by 1 base, with 11 bases between. The CDR3 DNA reads TGTGCCAGCAGCGGACTCGGGGTTAACTATGGCTACACCTTC. Translating gives CASSGLGVNYGYTF.

This sequence joins TRBV28 and TRBJ2-7; tentatively, D is TRBD2 (5 bases). Germline CDR1 is MDHEN and CDR2 is SYDVKM. V lost 3 bases and J lost 5, with 5 bases in between. The CDR3 runs to 11 residues. DNA for the CDR3: TGTGCCAGCAGTTTGAGGGACGAGCAGTACTTC. It yields the protein CASSLRDEQYF.

The gene calls are TRBV19 and TRBJ2-1, with TRBD2 matching 8 bases. This CDR3 contains 15 residues. J lost 6 bases, V lost 2 bases, and 6 bases had no gene match. Germline CDR1 reads LNHDA; CDR2 reads SQIVND (reference sequence). The CDR3 protein is CASSIPGLGPNEQFF. Here the CDR3 DNA reads TGTGCCAGTAGTATACCGGGACTAGGACCCAATGAGCAGTTCTTC.